The sequence of this T cell receptor (beta chain) was determined in a study of blood T cell repertoires in COVID-19. Participants were placed into cohorts based on the clinical history they reported. Produced via immunoSEQ multiplex PCR; TCRdb's table is partial and in-frame only. This sample yields 200,000 to 250,000 clones, of which 80% to 90% are seen a single time; 3.5% to 4.5% belongs to the top ten. Trimming removed 3 bases from V and 4 bases from J; junction bases left unmatched: 10. This CDR3 is built from 16 residues. CDR1 and CDR2 from the germline V gene are SGDLS and YYNGEE. The chain joins TRBV9 to TRBJ2-3, with TRBD1 identical over 8 bases. The sample was PBMCs or T cells enriched from blood (not recorded which). The receptor's source is a woman aged 35 to 49 with acute COVID-19. In nucleotides, the CDR3 is TGTGCCAGCAGCGCCTCGACAGGGGTAGGGGCAGATACGCAGTATTTT. It encodes CASSASTGVGADTQYF.